A single sample gave rise to the 12 T cell receptor beta chains below, sequenced in a study of early stage breast cancer tumors. TCRdb's table, derived via immunoSEQ multiplex PCR, lists solely in-frame clones and lacks some. The repertoire has 20,000 to 25,000 clones, about 76% of them found once; the top ten carry about 30%. Sequencing was done on a sample of blood. The receptor source for this set is a person between 55 and 69 years old with breast cancer.

This clone appeared a few times. The V gene is TRBV30, the J gene TRBJ1-6; weak D call: TRBD1 (5 bases). Germline loops: CDR1 GTSNPN, CDR2 SVGIG (reference sequence). This CDR3 region has 13 residues. Trimming took off 8 bases at V and 7 bases at J, with 15 bases between the two ends. CDR3 residues: CARRTEGNSPLHF. CDR3 bases: TGTGCCCGGCGGACCGAGGGGAATTCACCCCTCCACTTT.

This clone was seen only a few times. The rearrangement joins TRBV19 to TRBJ2-2; 12 bases line up with TRBD2. With 1 base clipped from V and 9 bases from J, the junction kept 3 bases outside the gene matches. Germline V lookup: CDR1 LNHDA, CDR2 SQIVND (reference sequence). CDR3 length equals 15 residues. This CDR3 reads CASSIGTSGIRELFF. The DNA of the CDR3 is TGTGCCAGTAGTATAGGGACTAGCGGGATAAGGGAGCTGTTTTTT.

The CDR3 nucleotides are TGCAGCGTTGAGGACAGGGCGACTTTTGGCTACACCTTC. Translated, it gives CSVEDRATFGYTF. V is TRBV29-1 and J is TRBJ1-2, with 8 bases identical to TRBD1. V was clipped by 3 bases and J by 7 bases; unmatched bases: 7. CDR1 is SQVTM, CDR2 ANQGSEA, per germline. The CDR3 sequence is 13 residues long.

The CDR3 DNA reads as TGTGCCAGCAGCTTCGATCTCTTCACGAGCAGCACCTATGGCTACACCTTC. Protein: CASSFDLFTSSTYGYTF. This chain uses TRBV7-2 with TRBJ1-2; no firm D call. The V gene's germline CDR1 is SGHTA and CDR2 FQGNSA. The CDR3 covers 17 residues. The V end lost 3 bases, the J end lost 4 bases, and 21 bases lay between the germline ends.

CDR3 nucleotides: TGTGCCAGCAGCATACGCCCCTCTAGCGGGAAAGAGACCCAGTACTTC. It is translated as CASSIRPSSGKETQYF. The chain combines TRBV9 with TRBJ2-5; 9 nucleotides line up with TRBD2. The CDR3 sequence is 16 residues long. Germline V gives CDR1 SGDLS, CDR2 YYNGEE. Unmatched junction bases numbered 10, after V lost 4 bases and J lost 3 bases.

The chain joins TRBV2 to TRBJ1-2; D unresolved. Trimming took 5 bases from V and 3 from J, leaving 13 bases between them. Germline values: CDR1 SNHLY, CDR2 FYNNEI. The CDR3 length is 14 residues. This CDR3 reads CASSPLTGDYGYTF. CDR3 bases: TGTGCCAGCAGTCCCCTGACGGGCGACTATGGCTACACCTTC. Complete variable domain (other parts from reference TRBV2 and TRBJ1-2): EPEVTQTPSHQVTQMGQEVILRCVPISNHLYFYWYRQILGQKVEFLVSFYNNEISEKSEIFDDQFSVERPDGSNFTLKIRSTKLEDSAMYFCASSPLTGDYGYTFGSGTRLTVV.

The rearrangement links TRBV5-5 to TRBJ2-7; D is unresolved. Trimming took off 4 bases at V and 0 bases at J, with 11 bases between the two ends. Germline V gene data show CDR1 as SGHKS and CDR2 as YYEKEE (reference sequence). This CDR3 is 14 amino acids long. In DNA form, the CDR3 reads TGTGCCAGCAGCCCGATATCAAGCTCCTACGAGCAGTACTTC. It specifies CASSPISSSYEQYF.

In its sample, this clone was seen once. The CDR3 DNA reads TGTGCCAGCAGCGTTAACACGGCCGACCTCTCTGGAAACACCATATATTTT. Amino acid sequence: CASSVNTADLSGNTIYF. V and J are TRBV9 and TRBJ1-3; no clear D. V was clipped by 2 bases and J by 0 bases, with 15 bases between them. This CDR3 is 17 amino acids long. Germline CDR1 is SGDLS and CDR2 is YYNGEE.

The J gene is TRBJ1-5, the V gene TRBV9; no clear D gene. Germline V gene data show CDR1 as SGDLS and CDR2 as YYNGEE. V was shortened by 0 bases and J by 1 base, with 8 bases between the two germline ends. This CDR3 region has 15 residues. CDR3 sequence: CASSVGQESNQPQHF. CDR3 DNA: TGTGCCAGCAGCGTAGGCCAGGAGAGCAATCAGCCCCAGCATTTT. The complete variable domain, with remaining parts taken from reference TRBV9 and TRBJ1-5, reads DSGVTQTPKHLITATGQRVTLRCSPRSGDLSVYWYQQSLDQGLQFLIQYYNGEERAKGNILERFSAQQFPDLHSELNLSSLELGDSALYFCASSVGQESNQPQHFGDGTRLSIL.

This clone occurred once. The V and J genes are TRBV7-8 and TRBJ2-7, with 8 positions matching TRBD2. The V and J ends lost 1 base and 7 bases, in that order; junction bases with no gene match: 9. Germline V gene lookup returns CDR1 SGHVS and CDR2 FQNEAQ. The CDR3 consists of 15 residues. DNA for the CDR3: TGTGCCAGCAGCTTAGGCAGGGTAGCGGGACGGGAGCAGTACTTC. Translating it yields CASSLGRVAGREQYF.

The chain has TRBV7-3 and TRBJ2-2; the D is unclear. Germline lookup yields CDR1 SGHTA and CDR2 FQGTGA. The CDR3 has 16 amino acids. Trimming took 0 bases from V and 0 from J, leaving 8 bases between them. The CDR3 DNA reads as TGTGCCAGCAGCTTAACGCACATCTCGAACACCGGGGAGCTGTTTTTT. Its protein product is CASSLTHISNTGELFF.

The chain joins TRBV20-1 to TRBJ2-2; TRBD1 might be the D (6 bases). V was trimmed by 4 bases and J by 7 bases, leaving 7 bases between them. CDR1 is DFQATT and CDR2 is SNEGSKA in the germline V gene (reference sequence). The CDR3 runs to 11 residues. DNA of the CDR3: TGCAGTGCTACCAGGGGCGGGGAGCTGTTTTTT. Translated, it gives CSATRGGELFF.